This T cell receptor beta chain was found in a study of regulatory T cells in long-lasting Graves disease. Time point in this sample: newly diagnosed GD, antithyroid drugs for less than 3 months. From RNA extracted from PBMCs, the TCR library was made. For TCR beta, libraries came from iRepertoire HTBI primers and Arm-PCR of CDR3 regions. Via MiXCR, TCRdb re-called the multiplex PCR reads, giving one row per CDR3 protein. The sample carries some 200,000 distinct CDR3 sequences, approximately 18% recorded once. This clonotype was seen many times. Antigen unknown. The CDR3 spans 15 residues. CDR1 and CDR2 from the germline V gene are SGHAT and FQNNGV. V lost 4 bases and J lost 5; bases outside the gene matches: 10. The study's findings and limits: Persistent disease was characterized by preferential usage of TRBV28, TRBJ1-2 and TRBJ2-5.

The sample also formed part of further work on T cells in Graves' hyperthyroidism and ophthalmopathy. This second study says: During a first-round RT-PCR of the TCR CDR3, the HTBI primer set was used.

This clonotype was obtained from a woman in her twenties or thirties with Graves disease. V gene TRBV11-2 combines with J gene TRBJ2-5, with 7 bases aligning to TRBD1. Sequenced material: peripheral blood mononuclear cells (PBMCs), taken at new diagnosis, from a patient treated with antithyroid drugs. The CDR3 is CASSSTGRRGETQYF. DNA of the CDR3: TGTGCCAGCAGCTCGACAGGGAGAAGGGGTGAGACCCAGTACTTC.